This T cell receptor (beta chain) emerged from a study of cytomegalovirus exposure and HLA in healthy donors. General observations from the study: Being productive about 87% or about 30% of the time was typical of most TCR beta V segments in an earlier analysis. Presence/absence analyses took donor sequencing depth as roughly uniform. Relative to equally common others, HLA-associated TCR beta chains showed greater clonal expansion in a later analysis.

J gave up 4 bases and V 3 bases, and 4 bases lay outside the gene matches. The CDR3 consists of 15 residues. Germline loops: CDR1 SGDLS, CDR2 YYNGEE. Comment on this clone: Its antigen is currently unknown.

The PCR employed 60 Vbeta primers together with 13 Jbeta primers. Some clones are missing from TCRdb's copy, which holds only in-frame ones; the method was immunoSEQ multiplex PCR. This sample yields fewer than 250,000 clones, of which around 73% are seen a single time; around 4% belongs to the top ten. Sequenced sample: PBMCs. The source of this sequence is a male donor in good health and CMV-seronegative. The V gene is TRBV9, the J gene TRBJ2-7; 13 bases are shared with TRBD2. The CDR3 loop reads CASSEGTSGIYEQYF. DNA of the CDR3: TGTGCCAGCAGCGAGGGGACTAGCGGGATTTACGAGCAGTACTTC.